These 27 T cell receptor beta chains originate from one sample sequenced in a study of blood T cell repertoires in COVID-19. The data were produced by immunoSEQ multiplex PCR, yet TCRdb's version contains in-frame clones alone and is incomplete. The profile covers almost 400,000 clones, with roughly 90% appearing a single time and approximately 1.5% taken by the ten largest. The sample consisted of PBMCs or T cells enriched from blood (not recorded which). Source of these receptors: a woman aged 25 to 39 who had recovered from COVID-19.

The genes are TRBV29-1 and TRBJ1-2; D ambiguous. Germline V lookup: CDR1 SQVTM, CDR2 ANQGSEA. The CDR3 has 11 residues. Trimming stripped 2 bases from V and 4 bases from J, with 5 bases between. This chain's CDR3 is CSVEWLYGYTF. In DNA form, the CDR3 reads TGCAGCGTTGAATGGCTCTATGGCTACACCTTC.

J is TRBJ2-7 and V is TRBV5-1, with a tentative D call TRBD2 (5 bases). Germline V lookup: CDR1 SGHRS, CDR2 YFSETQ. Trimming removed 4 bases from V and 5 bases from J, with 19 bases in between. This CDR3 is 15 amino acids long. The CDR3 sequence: CASSPSTSSGHEQYF. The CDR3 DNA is TGCGCCAGCAGCCCATCTACTAGTTCCGGCCACGAGCAGTACTTC. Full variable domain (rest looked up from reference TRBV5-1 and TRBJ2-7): KAGVTQTPRYLIKTRGQQVTLSCSPISGHRSVSWYQQTPGQGLQFLFEYFSETQRNKGNFPGRFSGRQFSNSRSEMNVSTLELGDSALYLCASSPSTSSGHEQYFGPGTRLTVT.

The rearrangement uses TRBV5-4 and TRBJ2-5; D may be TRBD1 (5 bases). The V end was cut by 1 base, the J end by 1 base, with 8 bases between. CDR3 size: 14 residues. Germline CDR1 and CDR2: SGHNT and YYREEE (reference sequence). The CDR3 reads CASSLSQGQETQYF. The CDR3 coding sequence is TGTGCCAGCAGCTTGAGCCAGGGCCAAGAGACCCAGTACTTC.

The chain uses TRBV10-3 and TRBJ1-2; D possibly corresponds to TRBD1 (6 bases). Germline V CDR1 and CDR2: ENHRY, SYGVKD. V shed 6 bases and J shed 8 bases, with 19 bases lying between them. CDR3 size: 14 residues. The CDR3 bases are TGTGCCATCAGCCCTCTGACAGGACCAGGCGGCTACACCTTC. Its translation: CAISPLTGPGGYTF.

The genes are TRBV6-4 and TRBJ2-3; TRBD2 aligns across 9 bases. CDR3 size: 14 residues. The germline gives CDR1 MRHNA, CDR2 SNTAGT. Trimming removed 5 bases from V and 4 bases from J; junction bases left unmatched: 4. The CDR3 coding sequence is TGTGCCAGCAGTACTCGACTAGCGGCAGATACGCAGTATTTT. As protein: CASSTRLAADTQYF.

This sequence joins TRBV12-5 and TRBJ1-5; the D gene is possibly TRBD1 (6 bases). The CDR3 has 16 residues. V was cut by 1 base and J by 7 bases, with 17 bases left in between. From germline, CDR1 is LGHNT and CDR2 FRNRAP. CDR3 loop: CASGLGTGSAGQPQHF. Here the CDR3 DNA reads TGTGCTAGTGGTTTGGGCACAGGGTCGGCGGGCCAGCCCCAGCATTTT.

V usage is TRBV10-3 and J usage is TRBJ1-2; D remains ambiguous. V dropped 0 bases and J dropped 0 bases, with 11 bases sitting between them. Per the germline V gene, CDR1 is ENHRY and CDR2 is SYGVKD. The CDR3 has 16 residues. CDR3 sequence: CAISESVTAANYGYTF. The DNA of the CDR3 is TGTGCCATCAGTGAGTCAGTAACCGCGGCTAACTATGGCTACACCTTC.

DNA for the CDR3: TGTGCCAGCAGCCAAGAGTACCTTAAACGATGGGCCAGTAGGGGCCAAGAGACCCAGTACTTC. Translated: CASSQEYLKRWASRGQETQYF. V and J are TRBV3-1 (or the pseudogene TRBV3-2) and TRBJ2-5; weak D call: TRBD1 (5 bases). With 0 bases removed from V and 1 base from J, the gap between germline ends came to 27 bases. The CDR3 loop spans 21 amino acids. CDR1 is LGHDT, CDR2 YNNKEL, per germline (reference sequence).

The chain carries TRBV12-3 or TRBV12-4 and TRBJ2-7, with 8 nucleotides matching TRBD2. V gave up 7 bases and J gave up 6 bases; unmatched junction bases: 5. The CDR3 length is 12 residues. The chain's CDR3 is CASTGLASEQYF. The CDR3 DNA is TGTGCCAGCACTGGACTAGCTAGCGAGCAGTACTTC.

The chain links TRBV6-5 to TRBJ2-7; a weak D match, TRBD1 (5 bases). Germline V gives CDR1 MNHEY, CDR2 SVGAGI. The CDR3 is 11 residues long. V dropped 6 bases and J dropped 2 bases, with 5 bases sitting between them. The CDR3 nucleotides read TGTGCCAGCAGAGGGGCCTACGAGCAGTACTTC. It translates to CASRGAYEQYF.

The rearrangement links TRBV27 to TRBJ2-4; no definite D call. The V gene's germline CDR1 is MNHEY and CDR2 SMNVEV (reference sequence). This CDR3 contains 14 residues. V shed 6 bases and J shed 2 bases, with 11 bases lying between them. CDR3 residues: CASSLSRSKNIQYF. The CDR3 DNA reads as TGTGCCAGCAGCCTCTCGCGGTCCAAAAACATTCAGTACTTC.

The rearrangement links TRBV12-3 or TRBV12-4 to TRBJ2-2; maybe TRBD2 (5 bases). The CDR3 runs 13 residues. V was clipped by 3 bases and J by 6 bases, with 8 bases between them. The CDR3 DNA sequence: TGTGCCAGCAGTTTTGCCGGGGCCGGGGAGCTGTTTTTT. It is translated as CASSFAGAGELFF.

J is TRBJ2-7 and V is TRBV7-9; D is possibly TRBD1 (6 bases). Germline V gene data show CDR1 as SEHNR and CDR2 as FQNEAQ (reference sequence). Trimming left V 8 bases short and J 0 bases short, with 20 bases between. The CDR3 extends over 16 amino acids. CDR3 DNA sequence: TGTGCCAGCGGAACCAAAGGAACAGGGAGCTCCTACGAGCAGTACTTC. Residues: CASGTKGTGSSYEQYF.

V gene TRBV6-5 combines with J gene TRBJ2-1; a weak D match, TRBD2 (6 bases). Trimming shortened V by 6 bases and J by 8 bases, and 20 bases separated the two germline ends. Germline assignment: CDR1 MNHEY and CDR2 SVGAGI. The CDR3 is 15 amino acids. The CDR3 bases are TGTGCCAGCAGGCCCAGGACTACCCTTGGTGATGAGCAGTTCTTC. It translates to CASRPRTTLGDEQFF.

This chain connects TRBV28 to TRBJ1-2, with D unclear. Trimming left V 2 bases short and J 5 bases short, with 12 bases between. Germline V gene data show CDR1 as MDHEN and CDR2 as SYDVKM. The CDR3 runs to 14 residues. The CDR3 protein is CASSLAPRKYGYTF. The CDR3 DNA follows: TGTGCCAGCAGTTTAGCGCCCCGCAAGTATGGCTACACCTTC.

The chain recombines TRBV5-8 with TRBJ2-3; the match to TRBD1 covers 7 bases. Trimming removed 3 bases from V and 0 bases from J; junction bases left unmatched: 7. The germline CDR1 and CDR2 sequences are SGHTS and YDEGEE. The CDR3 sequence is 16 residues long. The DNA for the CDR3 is TGTGCCAGCAGCTCACAACAGGGGTCTAGCACAGATACGCAGTATTTT. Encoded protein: CASSSQQGSSTDTQYF.

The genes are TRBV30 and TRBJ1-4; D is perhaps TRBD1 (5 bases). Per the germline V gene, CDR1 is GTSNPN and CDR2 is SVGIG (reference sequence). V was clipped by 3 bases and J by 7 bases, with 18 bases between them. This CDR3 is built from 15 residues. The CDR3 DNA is TGTGCCTGGAGGGGAAGACAGTGGCGAATTGAAAAACTGTTTTTT. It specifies CAWRGRQWRIEKLFF.

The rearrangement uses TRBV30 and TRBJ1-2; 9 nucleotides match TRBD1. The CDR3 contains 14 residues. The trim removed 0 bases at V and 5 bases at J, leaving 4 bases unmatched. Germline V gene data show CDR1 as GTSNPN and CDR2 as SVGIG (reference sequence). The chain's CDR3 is CAWSVSGTGYGYTF. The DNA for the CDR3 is TGTGCCTGGAGTGTAAGCGGGACAGGGTATGGCTACACCTTC.

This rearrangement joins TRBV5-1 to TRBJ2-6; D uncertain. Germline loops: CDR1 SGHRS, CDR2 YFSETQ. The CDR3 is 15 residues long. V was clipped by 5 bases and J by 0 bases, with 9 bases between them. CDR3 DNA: TGCGCCAGCAGGGCCCCTGGCTCTGGGGCCAACGTCCTGACTTTC. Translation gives CASRAPGSGANVLTF.

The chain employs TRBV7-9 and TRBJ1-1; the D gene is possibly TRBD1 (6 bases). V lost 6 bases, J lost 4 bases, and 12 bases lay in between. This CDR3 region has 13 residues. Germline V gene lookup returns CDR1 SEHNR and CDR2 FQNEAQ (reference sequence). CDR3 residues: CASRQSTGTEAFF. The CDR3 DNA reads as TGTGCCAGCAGACAATCGACAGGCACTGAAGCTTTCTTT. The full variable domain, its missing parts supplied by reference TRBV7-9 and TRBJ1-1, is DTGVSQNPRHKITKRGQNVTFRCDPISEHNRLYWYRQTLGQGPEFLTYFQNEAQLEKSRLLSDRFSAERPKGSFSTLEIQRTEQGDSAMYLCASRQSTGTEAFFGQGTRLTVV.

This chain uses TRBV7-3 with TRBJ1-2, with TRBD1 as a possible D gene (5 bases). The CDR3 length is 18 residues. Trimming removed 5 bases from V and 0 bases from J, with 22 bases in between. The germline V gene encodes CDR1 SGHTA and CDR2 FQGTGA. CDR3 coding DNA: TGTGCCAGCAGCGGTAGGGTAAGGGGCCCCGTAACTAACTATGGCTACACCTTC. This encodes CASSGRVRGPVTNYGYTF.

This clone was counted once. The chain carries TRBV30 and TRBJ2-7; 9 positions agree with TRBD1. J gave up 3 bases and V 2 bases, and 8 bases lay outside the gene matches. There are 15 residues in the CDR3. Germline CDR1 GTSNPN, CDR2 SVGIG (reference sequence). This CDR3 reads CAWSPTGQGYYEQYF. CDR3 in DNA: TGTGCCTGGAGTCCCACGGGACAGGGCTACTACGAGCAGTACTTC.

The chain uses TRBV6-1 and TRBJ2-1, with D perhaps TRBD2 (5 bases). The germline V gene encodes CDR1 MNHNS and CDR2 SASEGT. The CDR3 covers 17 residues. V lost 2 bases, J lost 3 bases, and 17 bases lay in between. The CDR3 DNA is TGTGCCAGCAGTGAATCGGGATTTGGGCTGGGCTACAATGAGCAGTTCTTC. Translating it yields CASSESGFGLGYNEQFF.

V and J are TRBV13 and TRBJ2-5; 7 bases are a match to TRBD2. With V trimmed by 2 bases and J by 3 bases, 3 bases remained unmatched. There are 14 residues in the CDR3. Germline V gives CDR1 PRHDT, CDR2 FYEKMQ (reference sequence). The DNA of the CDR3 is TGTGCCAGCAGCTTAACGGGGGGAAAAGAGACCCAGTACTTC. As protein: CASSLTGGKETQYF.

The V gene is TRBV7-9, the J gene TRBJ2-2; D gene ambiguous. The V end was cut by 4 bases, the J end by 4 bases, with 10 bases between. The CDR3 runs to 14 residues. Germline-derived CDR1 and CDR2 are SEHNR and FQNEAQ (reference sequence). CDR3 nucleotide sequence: TGTGCCAGCAGCTCTCAGGCCTTCACCGGGGAGCTGTTTTTT. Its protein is CASSSQAFTGELFF. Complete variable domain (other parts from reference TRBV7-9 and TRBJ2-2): DTGVSQNPRHKITKRGQNVTFRCDPISEHNRLYWYRQTLGQGPEFLTYFQNEAQLEKSRLLSDRFSAERPKGSFSTLEIQRTEQGDSAMYLCASSSQAFTGELFFGEGSRLTVL.

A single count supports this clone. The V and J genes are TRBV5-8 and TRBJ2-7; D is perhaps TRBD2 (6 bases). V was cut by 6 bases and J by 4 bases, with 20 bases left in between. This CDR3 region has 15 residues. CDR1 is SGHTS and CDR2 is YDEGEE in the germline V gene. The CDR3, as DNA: TGTGCCAGCACCACAAGCCGGGGGTGGTTGTACGAGCAGTACTTC. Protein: CASTTSRGWLYEQYF.

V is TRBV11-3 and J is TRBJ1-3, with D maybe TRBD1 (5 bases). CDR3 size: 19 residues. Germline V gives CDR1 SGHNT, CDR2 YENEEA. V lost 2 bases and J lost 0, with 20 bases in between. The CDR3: CASSLRSGDFTNSGNTIYF. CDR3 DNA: TGTGCCAGCAGCTTAAGGTCGGGGGACTTTACCAACTCTGGAAACACCATATATTTT. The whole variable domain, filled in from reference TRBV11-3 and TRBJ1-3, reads EAGVVQSPRYKIIEKKQPVAFWCNPISGHNTLYWYLQNLGQGPELLIRYENEEAVDDSQLPKDRFSAERLKGVDSTLKIQPAELGDSAVYLCASSLRSGDFTNSGNTIYFGEGSWLTVV.